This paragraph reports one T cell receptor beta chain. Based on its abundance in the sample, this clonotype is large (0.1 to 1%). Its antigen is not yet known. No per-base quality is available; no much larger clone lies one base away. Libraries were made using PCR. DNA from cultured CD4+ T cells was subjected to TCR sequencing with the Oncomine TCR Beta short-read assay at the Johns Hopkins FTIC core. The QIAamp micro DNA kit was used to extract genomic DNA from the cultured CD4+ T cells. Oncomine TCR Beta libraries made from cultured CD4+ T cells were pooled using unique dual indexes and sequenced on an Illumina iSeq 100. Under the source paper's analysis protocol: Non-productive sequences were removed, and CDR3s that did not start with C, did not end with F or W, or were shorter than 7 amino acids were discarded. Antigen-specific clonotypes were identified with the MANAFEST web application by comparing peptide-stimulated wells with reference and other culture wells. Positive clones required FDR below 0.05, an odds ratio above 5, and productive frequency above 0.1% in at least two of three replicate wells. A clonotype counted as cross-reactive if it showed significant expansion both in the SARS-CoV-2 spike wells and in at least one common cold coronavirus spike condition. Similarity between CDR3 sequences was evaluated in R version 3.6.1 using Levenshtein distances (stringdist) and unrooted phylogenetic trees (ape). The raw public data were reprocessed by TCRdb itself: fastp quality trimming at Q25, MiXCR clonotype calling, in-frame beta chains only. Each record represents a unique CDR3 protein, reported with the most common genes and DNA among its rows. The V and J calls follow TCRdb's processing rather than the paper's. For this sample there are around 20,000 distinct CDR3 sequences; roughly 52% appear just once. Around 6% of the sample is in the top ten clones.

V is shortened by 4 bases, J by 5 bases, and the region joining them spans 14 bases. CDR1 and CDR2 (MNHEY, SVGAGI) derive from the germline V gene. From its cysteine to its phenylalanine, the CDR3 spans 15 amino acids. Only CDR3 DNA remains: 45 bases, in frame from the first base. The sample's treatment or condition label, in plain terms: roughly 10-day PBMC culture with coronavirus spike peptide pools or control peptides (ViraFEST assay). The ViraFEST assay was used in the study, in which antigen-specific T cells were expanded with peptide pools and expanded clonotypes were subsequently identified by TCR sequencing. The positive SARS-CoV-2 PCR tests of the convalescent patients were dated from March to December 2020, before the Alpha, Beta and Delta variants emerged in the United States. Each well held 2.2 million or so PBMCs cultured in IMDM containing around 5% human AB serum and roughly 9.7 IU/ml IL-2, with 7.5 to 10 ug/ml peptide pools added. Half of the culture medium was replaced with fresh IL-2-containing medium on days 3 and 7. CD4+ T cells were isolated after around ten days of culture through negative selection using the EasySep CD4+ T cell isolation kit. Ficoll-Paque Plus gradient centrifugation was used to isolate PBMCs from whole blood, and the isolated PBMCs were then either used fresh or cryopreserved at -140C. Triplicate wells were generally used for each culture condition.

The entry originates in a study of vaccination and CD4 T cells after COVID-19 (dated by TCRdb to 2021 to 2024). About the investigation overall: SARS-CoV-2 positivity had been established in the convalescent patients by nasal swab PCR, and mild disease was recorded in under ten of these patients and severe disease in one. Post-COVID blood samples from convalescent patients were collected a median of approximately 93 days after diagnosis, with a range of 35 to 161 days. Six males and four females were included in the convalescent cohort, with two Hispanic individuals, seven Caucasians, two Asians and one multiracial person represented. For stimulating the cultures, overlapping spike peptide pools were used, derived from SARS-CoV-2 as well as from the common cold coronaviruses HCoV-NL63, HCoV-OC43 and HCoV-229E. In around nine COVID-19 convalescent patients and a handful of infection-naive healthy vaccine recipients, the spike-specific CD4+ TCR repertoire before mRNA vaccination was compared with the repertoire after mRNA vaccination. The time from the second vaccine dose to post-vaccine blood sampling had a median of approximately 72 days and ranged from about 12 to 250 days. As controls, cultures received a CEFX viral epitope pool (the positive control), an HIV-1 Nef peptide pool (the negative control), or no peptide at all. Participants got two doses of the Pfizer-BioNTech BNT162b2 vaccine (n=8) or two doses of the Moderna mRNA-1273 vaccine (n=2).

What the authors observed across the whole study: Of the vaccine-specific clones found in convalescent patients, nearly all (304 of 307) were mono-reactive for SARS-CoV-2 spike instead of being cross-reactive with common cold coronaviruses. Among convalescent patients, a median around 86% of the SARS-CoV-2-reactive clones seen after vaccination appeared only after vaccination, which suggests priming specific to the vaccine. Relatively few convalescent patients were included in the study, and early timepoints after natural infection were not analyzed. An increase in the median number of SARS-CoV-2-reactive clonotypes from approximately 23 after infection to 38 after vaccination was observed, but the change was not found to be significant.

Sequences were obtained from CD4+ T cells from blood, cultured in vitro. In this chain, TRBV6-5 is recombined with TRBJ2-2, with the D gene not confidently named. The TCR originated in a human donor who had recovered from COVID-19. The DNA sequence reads TGTGCCAGCAGTTCCTCGTGGGGTGGTACCGGGGAGCTGTTTTTT. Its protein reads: CASSSSWGGTGELFF.